This is a list of T cell receptor beta chains from one sample in a study of blood T cell repertoires in COVID-19. The assay was immunoSEQ multiplex PCR, and TCRdb's table has in-frame clones only and misses some. The sample consists of about 220,000 clones, 85% to 90% of them appearing once. Input material: PBMCs or T cells enriched from blood (not recorded which). The source is a woman under 30 in a cohort exposed to, infected with or recovered from COVID-19 (not recorded which). Each CDR3 is given with its conserved first and last residue. The D gene is left open where the match is weak. Clone size appears in some rows only: once, few, many, or a class for an expanded clone.

v_call: TRBV18
j_call: TRBJ2-4
d_call: NA
clone_size: NA
cdr3_aa: CASSPGAKGNGPSIQYF
cdr3_nt: TGTGCCAGCTCACCGGGGGCGAAGGGAAATGGCCCTTCCATTCAGTACTTC

v_call: TRBV11-2
j_call: TRBJ2-1
d_call: TRBD2
clone_size: NA
cdr3_aa: CASSPRLAGDSEQFF
cdr3_nt: TGTGCCAGCAGCCCGCGACTAGCGGGGGATAGCGAGCAGTTCTTC

v_call: TRBV28
j_call: TRBJ1-5
d_call: TRBD1
clone_size: few
cdr3_aa: CASSLSTGGHAYQPQHF
cdr3_nt: TGTGCCAGCAGTTTATCGACAGGGGGACATGCATATCAGCCCCAGCATTTT

v_call: TRBV24-1
j_call: TRBJ1-2
d_call: NA
clone_size: NA
cdr3_aa: CATSEGRYGYTF
cdr3_nt: TGTGCCACCAGTGAAGGCAGGTATGGCTACACCTTC

v_call: TRBV6-5
j_call: TRBJ2-3
d_call: NA
clone_size: NA
cdr3_aa: CASDGGATDTQYF
cdr3_nt: TGTGCCAGTGATGGGGGCGCAACAGATACGCAGTATTTT

v_call: TRBV4-1
j_call: TRBJ1-4
d_call: NA
clone_size: NA
cdr3_aa: CASSQDIKEATNEKLFF
cdr3_nt: TGCGCCAGCAGCCAAGATATAAAAGAGGCAACTAATGAAAAACTGTTTTTT

v_call: TRBV7-6
j_call: TRBJ2-1
d_call: TRBD2
clone_size: once
cdr3_aa: CASSPVGRTSGSSYNEQFF
cdr3_nt: TGTGCCAGCAGCCCCGTAGGACGGACTAGCGGGTCCTCCTACAATGAGCAGTTCTTC

v_call: TRBV6-5
j_call: TRBJ2-7
d_call: NA
clone_size: NA
cdr3_aa: CATRGVSEQYF
cdr3_nt: TGTGCCACTCGAGGAGTCAGCGAGCAGTACTTC

v_call: TRBV13
j_call: TRBJ1-2
d_call: TRBD1
clone_size: once
cdr3_aa: CASSLSSMGQEVNYGYTF
cdr3_nt: TGTGCCAGCAGCCTAAGCTCAATGGGACAGGAGGTTAACTATGGCTACACCTTC

v_call: TRBV18
j_call: TRBJ2-1
d_call: NA
clone_size: NA
cdr3_aa: CASSRDRNEQFF
cdr3_nt: TGTGCCAGCTCGCGGGACAGAAATGAGCAGTTCTTC

v_call: TRBV7-3
j_call: TRBJ1-4
d_call: NA
clone_size: NA
cdr3_aa: CASSSREGEKLFF
cdr3_nt: TGTGCCAGCAGCTCACGGGAGGGCGAAAAACTGTTTTTT

v_call: TRBV7-9
j_call: TRBJ2-3
d_call: NA
clone_size: NA
cdr3_aa: CASSLTGADTQYF
cdr3_nt: TGTGCCAGCAGCTTAACGGGGGCAGATACGCAGTATTTT

v_call: TRBV5-1
j_call: TRBJ1-3
d_call: NA
clone_size: NA
cdr3_aa: CASSEIGNTIYF
cdr3_nt: TGCGCCAGCAGCGAGATTGGAAACACCATATATTTT